This entry lists 4 T cell receptor beta chains sequenced from one sample in a study of T-cell memory formation after mild COVID-19. TCRdb re-called the 5' RACE reads with MiXCR, one entry per CDR3 protein. The sample lists about half a million distinct CDR3 sequences; about 18% were seen once. Sequenced material: PBMCs or a T cell subset sorted from them (not recorded which). All receptors come from an adult woman who had mild COVID-19 (a few samples of this study predate the infection). Cell type and time point are not known.

Only a few counts were recorded for this clonotype. The genes are TRBV5-1 and TRBJ1-1, with D possibly matching TRBD1 (6 bases). The CDR3 is 14 amino acids. The V end was cut by 4 bases, the J end by 1 base, with 11 bases between. The V gene's germline CDR1 is SGHRS and CDR2 YFSETQ. CDR3 protein: CASSEGQSNTEAFF. CDR3 DNA: TGCGCCAGCAGCGAAGGACAGTCGAACACTGAAGCTTTCTTT.

A few counts support this clonotype. The chain links TRBV12-3 or TRBV12-4 to TRBJ1-1, with D uncertain. The CDR3 runs to 13 residues. Trimming cost V 6 bases and J 5 bases, with 13 bases left between them. CDR3 protein: CASRTYGLTEAFF. The DNA of the CDR3 is TGTGCCAGCAGAACCTATGGTTTGACTGAAGCTTTCTTT.

The chain joins TRBV29-1 to TRBJ2-3, with D possibly TRBD2 on 7 matching bases. Looked up from germline, CDR1 is SQVTM and CDR2 is ANQGSEA. V was cut by 6 bases and J by 0 bases, with 16 bases left in between. This CDR3 comprises 15 residues. The CDR3, as DNA: TGCAGCGTCGAGGGCGGGGGCCAGAGCACAGATACGCAGTATTTT. It translates to CSVEGGGQSTDTQYF.

This sequence joins TRBV4-1 and TRBJ1-1, with a weak D call TRBD1 (5 bases). Trimming removed 5 bases from V and 1 base from J, with 20 bases in between. The CDR3 covers 17 residues. Germline V gene sequence: CDR1 MGHRA, CDR2 YSYEKL. The CDR3 DNA follows: TGCGCCAGCAGCGGGAAATGGGGCGAGGTGGGGAACACTGAAGCTTTCTTT. It translates to CASSGKWGEVGNTEAFF.